One sample yielded the 10 T cell receptor beta chains listed below, sequenced in a study of Ad26.COV2.S vaccination and SARS-CoV-2 variants. Treatment in this sample: roughly 19 received Ad26.COV2.S at low or high dose, single or two shots; about 5 received placebo; per-sample allocation not given. Day 63 after the first injection of vaccine or placebo was the sampling time. Clones were sequenced by immunoSEQ multiplex PCR, and TCRdb holds only the in-frame ones, with some missing. The sample lists 380,000 or so clones; around 88% were seen once. The sample consisted of peripheral blood, taken in a trial of Ad26.COV2.S vaccine versus placebo. These receptors originate from a person aged 18 to 65 who received the Ad26.COV2.S COVID-19 vaccine or a placebo.

Concerning this clone itself: This CDR3 is also generated by other DNA sequences in the sample. The rearrangement uses TRBV9 and TRBJ2-7; 10 bases fit TRBD1. The length of the CDR3 is 15 residues. The germline V gene encodes CDR1 SGDLS and CDR2 YYNGEE. V lost 4 bases and J lost 0; bases outside the gene matches: 4. The CDR3 loop reads CASSRGQGISYEQYF. The CDR3 DNA follows: TGTGCCAGCAGCCGGGGACAGGGGATCTCCTACGAGCAGTACTTC.

In DNA form, the CDR3 reads TGTGCCAGTAGTACTAGGACACCAACCACCGGGGAGCTGTTTTTT. Translation gives CASSTRTPTTGELFF. The V gene is TRBV19, the J gene TRBJ2-2, with D possibly matching TRBD1 (5 bases). From germline, CDR1 is LNHDA and CDR2 SQIVND (reference sequence). The CDR3 covers 15 residues. V was trimmed by 4 bases and J by 4 bases, leaving 13 bases between them.

The rearrangement links TRBV7-3 to TRBJ1-5, with D unresolved. Between the trimmed V and J ends, which lost 0 bases and 0 bases, there was a span of 0 bases. Germline values: CDR1 SGHTA, CDR2 FQGTGA. This CDR3 is 13 amino acids long. CDR3 sequence: CASSLTSNQPQHF. In DNA form, the CDR3 reads TGTGCCAGCAGCTTAACTAGCAATCAGCCCCAGCATTTT.

This clone was picked up a small number of times. The chain has TRBV24-1 and TRBJ2-2; 7 bases align to TRBD1. The CDR3 sequence is 15 residues long. V was clipped by 7 bases and J by 1 base; unmatched bases: 5. Germline lookup yields CDR1 KGHDR and CDR2 SFDVKD. CDR3: CATRPGQQNTGELFF. CDR3 DNA: TGTGCCACCAGGCCGGGACAGCAGAACACCGGGGAGCTGTTTTTT.

The chain is built from TRBV7-2 and TRBJ1-1, with 12 bases that match TRBD1. Germline CDR1 reads SGHTA; CDR2 reads FQGNSA. There are 17 residues in the CDR3. The trim removed 1 base at V and 0 bases at J, leaving 3 bases unmatched. CDR3 in amino acids: CASSLVGQGALNTEAFF. Written as DNA, the CDR3 is TGTGCCAGCAGCTTAGTGGGACAGGGGGCCTTGAACACTGAAGCTTTCTTT.

The count of this clone is one. The V and J genes are TRBV7-9 and TRBJ2-7, with 9 nucleotides matching TRBD1. The CDR3 consists of 15 residues. V lost 6 bases to trimming and J lost 4 bases; unmatched junction nucleotides: 10. Germline V gene sequence: CDR1 SEHNR, CDR2 FQNEAQ (reference sequence). The CDR3 here is CASSPPGQGKYEQYF. The CDR3, as DNA: TGTGCCAGCAGTCCTCCGGGACAGGGAAAATACGAGCAGTACTTC.

V is TRBV5-6 and J is TRBJ1-2, with TRBD1 as a possible D gene (5 bases). CDR3 length equals 17 residues. Trimming shortened V by 0 bases and J by 2 bases, and 17 bases separated the two germline ends. Germline CDR1 is SGHDT and CDR2 is YYEEEE. The CDR3 spells CASSLVREGRRNYGYTF. The CDR3 DNA reads TGTGCCAGCAGCTTGGTAAGGGAGGGGAGGAGGAACTATGGCTACACCTTC.

The chain has TRBV7-2 and TRBJ2-7; D is unclear. The CDR3 sequence is 13 residues long. V dropped 1 base and J dropped 5 bases, with 9 bases sitting between them. CDR1 is SGHTA and CDR2 is FQGNSA in the germline V gene. CDR3 in amino acids: CASSLGGQDEQYF. The CDR3 coding sequence is TGTGCCAGCAGCTTAGGAGGCCAGGACGAGCAGTACTTC.

The chain has TRBV15 and TRBJ1-6, with D perhaps matching TRBD1 (5 bases). V lost 1 base, J lost 7 bases, and 14 bases lay in between. CDR3 length equals 16 residues. CDR1 LNHNV and CDR2 YYDKDF come from the germline V gene (reference sequence). The DNA for the CDR3 is TGTGCCACCAGCAGAGCCCCGGGGGACTTGAATTCACCCCTCCACTTT. It encodes CATSRAPGDLNSPLHF. Drawing the rest from reference TRBV15 and TRBJ1-6, the complete variable domain is DAMVIQNPRYQVTQFGKPVTLSCSQTLNHNVMYWYQQKSSQAPKLLFHYYDKDFNNEADTPDNFQSRRPNTSFCFLDIRSPGLGDTAMYLCATSRAPGDLNSPLHFGNGTRLTVT.

J is TRBJ1-2 and V is TRBV28; 7 nucleotides match TRBD1. V was clipped by 4 bases and J by 0 bases; unmatched bases: 5. Germline values: CDR1 MDHEN, CDR2 SYDVKM. The CDR3 contains 15 residues. The CDR3 DNA reads TGTGCCAGCAGTTCCCCCGGGACAGCTAACTATGGCTACACCTTC. Translating it yields CASSSPGTANYGYTF.